This T cell receptor (beta chain) derives from a study of shared clonotypes between healthy human individuals. Overall study context: Per-donor plates numbered three CD4 naive, three CD4 memory, two CD8 naive and one CD8 memory.

Measured with immunoSEQ multiplex PCR; TCRdb has only the in-frame clones, and not every one. This sample has fewer than 2.5 million clones; approximately 93% occur once, and the top ten carry about 0.39%. This CDR3 has 14 amino acids. V gave up 0 bases and J gave up 1 base, with 6 bases separating them. In germline, CDR1 is SGHTA, CDR2 FQGNSA. Findings of the study overall: Clonotype sharing levels among donors were expected to vary with sequencing depth. Investigators collected only blood, and repertoires in tissues likely differ.

Comment on this clone: What it binds is not known.

The V gene is TRBV7-2, the J gene TRBJ1-1, with D hard to call. Sequencing used naive CD4+ T cells from PBMCs. Subset noted: CD45RA+ positively selected. This sequence was found in a man aged 18 to 35 in good health. Some clones in this sample may be carry-over from other donors' samples. The CDR3 loop reads CASSLALRNTEAFF. The CDR3, as DNA: TGTGCCAGCAGCTTAGCCCTCCGGAACACTGAAGCTTTCTTT.